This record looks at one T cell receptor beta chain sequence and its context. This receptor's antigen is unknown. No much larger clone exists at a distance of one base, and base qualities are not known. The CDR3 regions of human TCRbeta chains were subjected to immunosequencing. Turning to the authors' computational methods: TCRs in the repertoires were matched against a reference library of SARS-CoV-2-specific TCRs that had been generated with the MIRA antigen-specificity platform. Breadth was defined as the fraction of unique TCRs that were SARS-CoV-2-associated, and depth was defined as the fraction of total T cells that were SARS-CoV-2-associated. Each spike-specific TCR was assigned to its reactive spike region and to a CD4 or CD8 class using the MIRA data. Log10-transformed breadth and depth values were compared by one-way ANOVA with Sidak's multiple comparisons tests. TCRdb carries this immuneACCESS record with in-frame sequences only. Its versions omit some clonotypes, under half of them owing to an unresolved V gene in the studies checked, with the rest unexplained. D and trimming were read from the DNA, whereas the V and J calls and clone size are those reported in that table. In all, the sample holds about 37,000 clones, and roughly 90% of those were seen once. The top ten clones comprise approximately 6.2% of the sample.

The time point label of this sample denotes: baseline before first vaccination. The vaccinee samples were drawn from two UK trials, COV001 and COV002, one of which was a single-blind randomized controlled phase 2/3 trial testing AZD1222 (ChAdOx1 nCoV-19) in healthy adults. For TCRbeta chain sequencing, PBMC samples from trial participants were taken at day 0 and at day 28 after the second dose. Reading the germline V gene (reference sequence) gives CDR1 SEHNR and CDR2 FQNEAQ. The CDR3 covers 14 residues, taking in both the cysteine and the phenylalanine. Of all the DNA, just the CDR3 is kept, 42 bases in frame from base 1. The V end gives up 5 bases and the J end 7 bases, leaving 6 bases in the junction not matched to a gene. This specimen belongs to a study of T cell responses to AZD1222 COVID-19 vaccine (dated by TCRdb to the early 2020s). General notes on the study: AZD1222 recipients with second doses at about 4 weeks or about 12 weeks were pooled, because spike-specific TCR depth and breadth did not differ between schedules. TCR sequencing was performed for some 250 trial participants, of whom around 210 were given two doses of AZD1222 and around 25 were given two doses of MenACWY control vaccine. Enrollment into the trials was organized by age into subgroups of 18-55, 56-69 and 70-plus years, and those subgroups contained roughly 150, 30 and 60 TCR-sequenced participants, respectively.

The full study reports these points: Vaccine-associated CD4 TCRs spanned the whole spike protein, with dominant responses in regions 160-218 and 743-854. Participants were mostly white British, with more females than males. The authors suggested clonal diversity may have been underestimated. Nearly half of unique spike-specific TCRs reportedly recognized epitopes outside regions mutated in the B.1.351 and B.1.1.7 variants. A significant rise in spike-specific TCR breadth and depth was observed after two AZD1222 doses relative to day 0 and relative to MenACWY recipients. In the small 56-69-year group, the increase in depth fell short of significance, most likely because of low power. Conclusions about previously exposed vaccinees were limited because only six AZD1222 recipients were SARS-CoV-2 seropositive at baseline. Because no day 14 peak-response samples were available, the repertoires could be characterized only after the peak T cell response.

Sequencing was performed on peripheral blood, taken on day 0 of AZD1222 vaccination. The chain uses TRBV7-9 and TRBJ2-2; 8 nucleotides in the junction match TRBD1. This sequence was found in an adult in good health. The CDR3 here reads CASSEAGGGGELFF. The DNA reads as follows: TGTGCCAGCAGCGAAGCAGGGGGCGGCGGGGAGCTGTTTTTT.